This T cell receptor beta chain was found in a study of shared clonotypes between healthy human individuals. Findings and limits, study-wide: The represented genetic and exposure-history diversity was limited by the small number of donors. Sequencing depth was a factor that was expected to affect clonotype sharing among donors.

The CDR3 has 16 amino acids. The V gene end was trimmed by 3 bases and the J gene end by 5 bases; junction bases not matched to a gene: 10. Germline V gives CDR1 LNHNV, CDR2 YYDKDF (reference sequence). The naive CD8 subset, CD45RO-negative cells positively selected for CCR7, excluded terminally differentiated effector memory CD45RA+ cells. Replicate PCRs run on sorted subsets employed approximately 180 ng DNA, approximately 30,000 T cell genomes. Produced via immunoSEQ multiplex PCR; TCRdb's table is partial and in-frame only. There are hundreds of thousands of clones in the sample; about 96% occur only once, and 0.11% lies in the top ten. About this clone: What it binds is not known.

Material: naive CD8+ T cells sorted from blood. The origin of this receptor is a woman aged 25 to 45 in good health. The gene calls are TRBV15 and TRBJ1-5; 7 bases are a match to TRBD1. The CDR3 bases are TGTGCCACCAGCAGGGAAGGGGGCTGGCAAGATCAGCCCCAGCATTTT. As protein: CATSREGGWQDQPQHF.